The source of this TCR beta chain is a study of blood T cells in healthy people across ages. Study findings and constraints: Unknown donor CMV status possibly confounded expanded clonotype changes.

Regarding this clonotype: Its antigen remains unknown.

The V gene end was trimmed by 6 bases and the J gene end by 4 bases; junction bases not matched to a gene: 14. This CDR3 has 16 amino acids. Germline assignment: CDR1 DFQATT and CDR2 SNEGSKA (reference sequence). Sample donors were healthy Caucasian individuals that came from Russia, aged roughly 6 to 100. Next came a second PCR, run for roughly 6 to 11 cycles, which used a sample-barcoded 5' primer along with a J-beta primer mix. TCRdb analysed the 5' RACE reads with MiXCR anew, one entry per CDR3 protein. The sample has about 690,000 distinct CDR3 sequences, around two fifths seen once; the top ten hold around 30%.

The chain carries TRBV20-1 and TRBJ2-1; 8 nucleotides align to TRBD1. Sequencing was performed on blood. The clonotype comes from an elderly man in good health. CDR3 coding DNA: TGCAGTGCCAAACCCCAAGGACAGGGACGTTACAATGAGCAGTTCTTC. Translating gives CSAKPQGQGRYNEQFF.